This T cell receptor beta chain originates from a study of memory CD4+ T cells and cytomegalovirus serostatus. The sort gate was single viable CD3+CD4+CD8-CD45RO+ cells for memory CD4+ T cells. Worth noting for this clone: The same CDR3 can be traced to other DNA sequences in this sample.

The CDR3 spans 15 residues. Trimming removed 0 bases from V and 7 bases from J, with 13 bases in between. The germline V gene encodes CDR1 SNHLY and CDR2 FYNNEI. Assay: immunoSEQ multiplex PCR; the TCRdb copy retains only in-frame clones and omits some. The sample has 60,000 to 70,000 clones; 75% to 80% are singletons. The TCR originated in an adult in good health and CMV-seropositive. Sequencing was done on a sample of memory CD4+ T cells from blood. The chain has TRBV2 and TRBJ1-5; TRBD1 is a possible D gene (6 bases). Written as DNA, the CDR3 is TGTGCCAGCAGTGAAGCGCGGGGGGCAGGCCAGCCCCAGCATTTT. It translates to CASSEARGAGQPQHF.